The 32 T cell receptor beta chains presented below share a single source sample, sequenced in a study of T cells in Graves' hyperthyroidism and ophthalmopathy (dated by TCRdb to between 2018 and 2021). Libraries were made using multiplex PCR. The reads were generated on an Illumina HiSeq 2000. Amplification of TCR beta CDR3 regions was carried out from RNA transcripts. The TCR CDR3 was subjected to a first round of RT-PCR using the HTBI primer set and the Qiagen OneStep RT-PCR kit. TCRdb's own reprocessing of the public reads used fastp at Q25 and MiXCR and kept productive beta chains. Rows are combined by CDR3 protein, so each entry shows the most common genes and DNA. This sample gives some 600,000 distinct CDR3 sequences in total; 11% to 15% of them show up just once. Around 5.4% of the sample goes to the ten largest clones. Sequenced material: blood. These receptors were collected from a woman in her 30s with Graves' hyperthyroidism that later progressed to Graves' ophthalmopathy.

The chain couples TRBV7-3 to TRBJ1-2, with a weak D call TRBD1 (6 bases). Germline V gene lookup returns CDR1 SGHTA and CDR2 FQGTGA. This CDR3 region has 13 residues. Trimming removed 1 base from V and 6 bases from J, with 9 bases in between. The DNA of the CDR3 is TGTGCCAGCAGCTTAAACAGGGATGATGGCTACACCTTC. This sequence encodes CASSLNRDDGYTF.

This clonotype was seen at least ten times. CDR3 sequence: CASSLAGQKEETQYF. Here the CDR3 DNA reads TGCGCCAGCAGCTTGGCCGGACAGAAGGAAGAGACCCAGTACTTC. The V call is TRBV5-1, the J call TRBJ2-5, with a tentative D call TRBD1 (6 bases). Germline V gives CDR1 SGHRS, CDR2 YFSETQ. The CDR3 consists of 15 residues. V lost 0 bases and J lost 3, with 12 bases in between. The full variable domain, completed using reference TRBV5-1 and TRBJ2-5, is KAGVTQTPRYLIKTRGQQVTLSCSPISGHRSVSWYQQTPGQGLQFLFEYFSETQRNKGNFPGRFSGRQFSNSRSEMNVSTLELGDSALYLCASSLAGQKEETQYFGPGTRLLVL.

This clonotype has at least ten counts. The chain recombines TRBV11-2 with TRBJ1-2, with TRBD1 identical over 12 bases. This CDR3 has 13 residues. The trim removed 5 bases at V and 7 bases at J, leaving 2 bases unmatched. The V gene's germline CDR1 is SGHAT and CDR2 FQNNGV. DNA for the CDR3: TGTGCCAGCAGCCCGGGACAGGGGGCTGGCTACACCTTC. Amino acids: CASSPGQGAGYTF.

The gene calls are TRBV4-3 and TRBJ2-1, with TRBD2 as a possible D gene (6 bases). The CDR3 totals 15 residues. The germline V and J ends were trimmed by 4 bases and 3 bases, with 13 bases remaining between them. The V gene's germline CDR1 is LGHNA and CDR2 YSLEER. CDR3 in DNA: TGCGCCAGCAGCCTCCTCGGGGACTTCTACAATGAGCAGTTCTTC. Translation gives CASSLLGDFYNEQFF.

This clonotype was seen ten or more times. The chain uses TRBV28 and TRBJ1-5; the match to TRBD1 covers 10 bases. The CDR3 totals 14 residues. Unmatched junction bases numbered 9, after V lost 10 bases and J lost 6 bases. Germline V gene data show CDR1 as MDHEN and CDR2 as SYDVKM. The chain's CDR3 is CATLDRGPGQPQHF. DNA for the CDR3: TGTGCCACTTTAGACAGGGGGCCGGGTCAGCCCCAGCATTTT.

This clonotype showed up just a few times. This chain links TRBV13 with TRBJ2-3, with D uncertain. V lost 0 bases and J lost 11, with 6 bases in between. The CDR3 has 11 residues. The germline V gene has CDR1 PRHDT and CDR2 FYEKMQ (reference sequence). The CDR3, as DNA: TGTGCCAGCAGCTTAGGCCCGGGGCAGTATTTT. Translated: CASSLGPGQYF. Combining the CDR3 with reference TRBV13 and TRBJ2-3 gives the whole variable domain AAGVIQSPRHLIKEKRETATLKCYPIPRHDTVYWYQQGPGQDPQFLISFYEKMQSDKGSIPDRFSAQQFSDYHSELNMSSLELGDSALYFCASSLGPGQYFGPGTRLTVL.

Many counts were recorded for this clonotype. V is TRBV13 and J is TRBJ2-1; tentatively, D is TRBD2 (5 bases). V was cut by 8 bases and J by 0 bases, with 23 bases left in between. The CDR3 length is 18 residues. From germline, CDR1 is PRHDT and CDR2 FYEKMQ (reference sequence). Here the CDR3 reads CASLSRAAETSSYNEQFF. The CDR3 bases are TGTGCCAGCCTATCGAGGGCTGCGGAAACAAGCTCCTACAATGAGCAGTTCTTC.

This clonotype was seen a handful of times. The chain uses TRBV6-1 and TRBJ1-1, with D possibly being TRBD1 (6 bases). The CDR3 runs to 12 residues. Germline loops: CDR1 MNHNS, CDR2 SASEGT. Trimming removed 8 bases from V and 5 bases from J, with 12 bases in between. The CDR3, as DNA: TGTGCCAGCGAGGGGGGTTGGACTGAAGCTTTCTTT. Translation gives CASEGGWTEAFF.

This clonotype showed up many times. The chain uses TRBV20-1 and TRBJ1-1; a weak D match, TRBD1 (5 bases). V shed 6 bases and J shed 0 bases, with 11 bases lying between them. The germline V gene encodes CDR1 DFQATT and CDR2 SNEGSKA (reference sequence). There are 13 residues in the CDR3. CDR3 DNA sequence: TGCAGTGCGTACCAGGGCCTGAACACTGAAGCTTTCTTT. Translating it yields CSAYQGLNTEAFF.

Many counts were recorded for this clonotype. The chain carries TRBV20-1 and TRBJ2-7, with 9 bases matching TRBD2. In germline, CDR1 is DFQATT, CDR2 SNEGSKA (reference sequence). V was clipped by 0 bases and J by 7 bases; unmatched bases: 10. The CDR3 has 15 residues. Here the CDR3 reads CSARDIAGDGSEQYF. CDR3 coding DNA: TGCAGTGCTAGAGATATAGCGGGAGACGGCTCTGAGCAGTACTTC.

This clonotype was found a few times. The rearrangement links TRBV24-1 to TRBJ2-5; 10 bases agree with TRBD2. The V gene's germline CDR1 is KGHDR and CDR2 SFDVKD. The J segment lost 2 bases and the V segment lost 5 bases, leaving 4 bases of the junction unmatched. This CDR3 has 15 amino acids. The CDR3 here is CATSGSGRGQETQYF. The CDR3 DNA follows: TGTGCCACCAGTGGAAGCGGGAGGGGACAAGAGACCCAGTACTTC.

This clonotype has just a few counts. CDR3 nucleotide sequence: TGTGCCAGCAGCCCACGGGGGCTGAACTATGGCTACACCTTC. Its translation is CASSPRGLNYGYTF. The V call is TRBV7-9, the J call TRBJ1-2; the D gene is possibly TRBD1 (6 bases). Germline values: CDR1 SEHNR, CDR2 FQNEAQ (reference sequence). V dropped 5 bases and J dropped 2 bases, with 12 bases sitting between them. This CDR3 comprises 14 residues.

This clonotype was counted ten times or more. V gene TRBV28 combines with J gene TRBJ1-1, with D perhaps TRBD1 (6 bases). Germline CDR1 is MDHEN and CDR2 is SYDVKM. Trimming pared 2 bases from V and 0 bases from J, leaving 16 bases between. The CDR3 sequence is 17 residues long. The CDR3 nucleotides read TGTGCCAGCAGTTTAGGAGTGAAGGGGGTCATGAACACTGAAGCTTTCTTT. It encodes CASSLGVKGVMNTEAFF.

J is TRBJ2-7 and V is TRBV15, with TRBD2 matching 8 bases. The germline V gene has CDR1 LNHNV and CDR2 YYDKDF (reference sequence). CDR3 length equals 14 residues. The junction had 5 bases not matched to a gene; V was cut back by 0 bases and J by 7 bases. In DNA form, the CDR3 reads TGTGCCACCAGCAGAGACAGCGGGAGTAGTGAGCAGTACTTC. This sequence encodes CATSRDSGSSEQYF.

This clonotype was seen at least ten times. This rearrangement joins TRBV24-1 to TRBJ2-1; TRBD2 is a possible D gene (5 bases). CDR3 length: 15 residues. V lost 3 bases, J lost 1 base, and 9 bases lay in between. Germline-derived CDR1 and CDR2 are KGHDR and SFDVKD. CDR3 in DNA: TGTGCCACCAGTGATCCGGAGGTTTCCTACAATGAGCAGTTCTTC. It is translated as CATSDPEVSYNEQFF.

Ten or more counts support this clonotype. The chain employs TRBV9 and TRBJ2-3, with 11 positions matching TRBD1. Per the germline V gene, CDR1 is SGDLS and CDR2 is YYNGEE. V shed 3 bases and J 4 bases; nucleotides not matched to a gene: 7. This CDR3 has 16 residues. In DNA form, the CDR3 reads TGTGCCAGCAGCGCTTTAGGACAGGGGGCATCAGATACGCAGTATTTT. Amino acids: CASSALGQGASDTQYF.

The table lists this clonotype with many counts. The chain uses TRBV6-1 and TRBJ2-1; TRBD1 matches 9 bases. With 5 bases clipped from V and 4 bases from J, the junction kept 9 bases outside the gene matches. CDR1 and CDR2 from the germline V gene are MNHNS and SASEGT. The CDR3 runs 16 residues. CDR3: CASSQTGTGHYNEQFF. The CDR3 nucleotides are TGTGCCAGCAGTCAAACCGGGACAGGGCATTACAATGAGCAGTTCTTC.

This clonotype was picked up many times. The chain has TRBV20-1 and TRBJ1-3; D might be TRBD1 (6 bases). Germline-derived CDR1 and CDR2 are DFQATT and SNEGSKA (reference sequence). V gave up 1 base and J gave up 0 bases, with 16 bases separating them. CDR3 size: 17 residues. The CDR3 loop is CSARGPLQGISGNTIYF. The CDR3 region has the DNA TGCAGTGCTAGAGGACCCTTACAGGGTATCTCTGGAAACACCATATATTTT.

This clonotype was observed at least ten times. The chain is built from TRBV11-2 and TRBJ1-6, with D uncertain. This CDR3 region has 16 residues. Between the trimmed V and J ends, which lost 1 base and 8 bases, there was a span of 15 bases. CDR1 is SGHAT and CDR2 is FQNNGV in the germline V gene. CDR3 nucleotides: TGTGCCAGCAGCTTAGGAGATCGGCTAAAGTATTCACCCCTCCACTTT. Protein sequence: CASSLGDRLKYSPLHF.

The CDR3 DNA reads as TGTGCCAGTAGAGAGGGACAGGGTGGTAGGGTCTACACCTTC. This codes for CASREGQGGRVYTF. The V call is TRBV19, the J call TRBJ1-2; 9 bases are a match to TRBD1. The CDR3 has 14 amino acids. Germline CDR1 LNHDA, CDR2 SQIVND (reference sequence). Trimming removed 6 bases from V and 10 bases from J; junction bases left unmatched: 12. The full variable domain, completed using reference TRBV19 and TRBJ1-2, is DGGITQSPKYLFRKEGQNVTLSCEQNLNHDAMYWYRQDPGQGLRLIYYSQIVNDFQKGDIAEGYSVSREKKESFPLTVTSAQKNPTAFYLCASREGQGGRVYTFGSGTRLTVV.

As regards this clonotype: Since a much larger clone is just one base distant, this may be a read error. The chain combines TRBV6-6 with TRBJ1-5; the D is unclear. In germline, CDR1 is MNHNY, CDR2 SVGAGI (reference sequence). This CDR3 is built from 15 residues. CDR3: CTSSYSPGQDQPQHF. The CDR3 DNA reads as TGTACCAGCAGTTACTCTCCAGGCCAGGATCAGCCCCAGCATTTT.

There are many counts of this clonotype. This chain uses TRBV11-3 with TRBJ2-5; D is unresolved. The CDR3 has 13 amino acids. The ends were cut back, 5 bases at V and 5 bases at J, with 12 bases in the middle. Germline V gene data show CDR1 as SGHNT and CDR2 as YENEEA. CDR3 loop: CASSRSYSETQYF. The CDR3 DNA reads as TGTGCCAGCAGCCGAAGCTACTCGGAGACCCAGTACTTC.

The rearrangement links TRBV7-3 to TRBJ2-7; D possibly uses TRBD1 or TRBD2 (5 bases each). This CDR3 comprises 15 residues. Germline CDR1 and CDR2: SGHTA and FQGTGA. Trimming left V 1 base short and J 0 bases short, with 10 bases between. The CDR3 sequence is CASSLNPGSSYEQYF. In nucleotides, the CDR3 is TGTGCCAGCAGCTTAAACCCAGGGAGCTCCTACGAGCAGTACTTC.

This clonotype was observed many times. The CDR3, as DNA: TGTGCCAGTAGTATCGACAGGGCCTCTGGGGCCAACGTCCTGACTTTC. It translates to CASSIDRASGANVLTF. The chain employs TRBV19 and TRBJ2-6, with 7 bases identical to TRBD1. CDR3 length: 16 residues. Germline V gene sequence: CDR1 LNHDA, CDR2 SQIVND (reference sequence). V gave up 3 bases and J gave up 0 bases; unmatched junction bases: 2.

This chain connects TRBV4-1 to TRBJ1-3; TRBD1 might be the D (6 bases). Germline CDR1 and CDR2: MGHRA and YSYEKL. V was trimmed by 2 bases and J by 2 bases, leaving 16 bases between them. This CDR3 is built from 17 residues. In nucleotides, the CDR3 is TGCGCCAGCAGCCAACTGTTTGGGGGGCGCGCTGGAAACACCATATATTTT. Protein product: CASSQLFGGRAGNTIYF.

This clonotype was recorded a few times. The J gene is TRBJ2-1, the V gene TRBV3-1; TRBD2 agrees at 13 bases. Per germline, CDR1 LGHDT and CDR2 YNNKEL (reference sequence). V trimming: 6 bases; J trimming: 4 bases; junction bases outside the gene matches: 9. The length of the CDR3 is 17 residues. The CDR3 loop reads CASSRTSGSLRYNEQFF. CDR3 nucleotides: TGTGCCAGCAGTAGGACTAGCGGGAGTCTGAGGTACAATGAGCAGTTCTTC.

The rearrangement links TRBV12-3 or TRBV12-4 to TRBJ2-7; 9 bases fit TRBD2. V shed 1 base, J shed 0 bases, and the junction held 1 base outside the gene matches. The CDR3 sequence is 15 residues long. The CDR3 protein is CASSLDSGSSYEQYF. In nucleotides, the CDR3 is TGTGCCAGCAGTTTAGATAGCGGGAGCTCCTACGAGCAGTACTTC.

This clonotype was counted only a few times. This CDR3 is CASSLRSVHGTGNTEAFF. CDR3 DNA sequence: TGTGCCAGCTCATTGCGATCTGTTCACGGGACAGGGAACACTGAAGCTTTCTTT. This chain joins TRBV18 and TRBJ1-1, with 8 bases matching TRBD1. With V trimmed by 5 bases and J by 1 base, 15 bases remained unmatched. This CDR3 has 18 amino acids. Germline values: CDR1 KGHSH, CDR2 LQKENI.

This clonotype showed up many times. V usage is TRBV6-1 and J usage is TRBJ1-2; 9 bases fit TRBD1. Germline CDR1 reads MNHNS; CDR2 reads SASEGT. Trimming took 3 bases from V and 2 from J; bases not matched to a gene: 4. The CDR3 contains 15 residues. The CDR3 nucleotides read TGTGCCAGCAGTGACCGCGGGACAGGGAACTATGGCTACACCTTC. Translated, it gives CASSDRGTGNYGYTF.

The chain joins TRBV28 to TRBJ1-1; 9 positions agree with TRBD1. Germline lookup yields CDR1 MDHEN and CDR2 SYDVKM. The CDR3 runs 17 residues. V dropped 6 bases and J dropped 3; count of bases not matched to a gene: 14. The CDR3 protein is CASRPGPGTGKYTEAFF. As DNA, the CDR3 is TGTGCCAGCAGACCTGGACCCGGGACAGGGAAATACACTGAAGCTTTCTTT.

This clonotype has ten or more counts. The gene calls are TRBV11-3 and TRBJ2-3; D possibly uses TRBD1 or TRBD2 (5 bases each). Trimming shortened V by 10 bases and J by 1 base, and 12 bases separated the two germline ends. The CDR3 runs 13 residues. Germline CDR1 is SGHNT and CDR2 is YENEEA. CDR3 in amino acids: CATQVGGTDTQYF. CDR3 sequence (DNA): TGTGCCACCCAGGTGGGGGGCACAGATACGCAGTATTTT.

This clonotype showed up just a few times. The chain uses TRBV29-1 and TRBJ1-5; tentative D call: TRBD1 (5 bases). CDR1 and CDR2 from the germline V gene are SQVTM and ANQGSEA. The CDR3 is 15 residues long. V was clipped by 6 bases and J by 2 bases, with 17 bases between them. The CDR3 protein is CSVALDSWGNQPQHF. The CDR3 DNA reads as TGCAGCGTGGCTTTAGACAGCTGGGGCAATCAGCCCCAGCATTTT.